Detailed here is one T cell receptor (beta chain). This clone showed up just a few times. The antigen it binds to is not known. Base quality data are lacking; no much larger clone is found one base away. The library was prepared using PCR. The sample was run on an Illumina HiSeq 4000. The TCR beta-chain CDR3 region of each patient was profiled by high-throughput sequencing. The authors processed their data as follows. CDR3 differences across clinicopathological groups were used to build a classifier for discriminating distant-metastatic papillary thyroid cancer patients. The Shannon index was used to measure repertoire diversity, and the Morisita-Horn index was used to measure how similar tumor and blood repertoires were. Starting from the raw public reads, TCRdb applied fastp trimming at Q25, assembled clones with MiXCR and retained in-frame beta chains. The V and J calls and clone size come from TCRdb's table, not from the authors' own analysis. The sample table lists roughly 35,000 clones, 35% of them with a count of one. The biggest ten clones account for roughly 20% of the sample.

This sample is drawn from a study of metastatic and nonmetastatic thyroid tumors (dated by TCRdb to 2020 to 2021). Background on the whole study: Repertoires from peripheral blood and from tumor or nodule tissue samples of malignant and benign thyroid patients were compared. On the study overall, not on this receptor specifically: In both blood and tumor samples, TCR beta diversity was reported to be significantly higher in malignant tumors than in benign nodules.

No treatment had been received by any patient before thyroid surgery. Patient clinical samples collected from the early 2010s to the late 2010s were retrospectively analysed using T-cell receptor beta sequencing. Including the terminal cysteine and phenylalanine, the CDR3 comprises 16 residues. Here the CDR3 DNA is all that survives: 48 bases in frame from base 1. V has 4 bases trimmed and J has 4 bases trimmed; junction bases matching no gene number 11. Reading the germline V gene gives CDR1 SGHRS and CDR2 YFSETQ. Sequences were obtained from tumor tissue. Rearrangement joined TRBV5-1 to TRBJ2-5, and 9 junction bases match TRBD1. The clonotype comes from a female donor with papillary thyroid cancer or a benign thyroid nodule (not recorded which). Some clones in this sample may be carry-over from other donors' samples. The CDR3 protein: CASSAGQGGGRETQYF. In nucleotides, the sequence is TGCGCCAGCAGCGCGGGACAGGGAGGTGGGAGAGAGACCCAGTACTTC.